This paragraph covers one T cell receptor beta chain sequence. This entry comes from a study of T cell responses to AZD1222 COVID-19 vaccine. Sequencing used immunoSEQ multiplex PCR; TCRdb keeps in-frame clones, though not all of them. Of about 99,000 clones in the sample, about 89% were seen once. CDR3 size: 15 residues. The sequence came from an adult who received the AZD1222 COVID-19 vaccine. The chain links TRBV21-1 to TRBJ2-1. TRBV21-1 is a pseudogene segment. Source: peripheral blood, taken 28 days after the second AZD1222 dose. As DNA, the CDR3 is TGTGCCAGCAGCACCCGGGACGGGACCTACAATGAGCAGTTCTTC. Translated, it gives CASSTRDGTYNEQFF.